The next 9 T cell receptor beta chains were all read from a single sample in a study of blood T cell repertoires in COVID-19. Some clones are missing from TCRdb's copy, which holds only in-frame ones; the method was immunoSEQ multiplex PCR. This table holds about 240,000 clones, around four fifths found once. The source material was peripheral blood. These receptor sequences come from a man aged 25-45 years who had recovered from COVID-19.

The rearrangement joins TRBV6-5 to TRBJ2-7, with 10 positions matching TRBD1. The junction had 3 bases not matched to a gene; V was cut back by 2 bases and J by 5 bases. This CDR3 has 14 residues. Per the germline V gene, CDR1 is MNHEY and CDR2 is SVGAGI. CDR3 nucleotides: TGTGCCAGCAGTTACCGGGACAGGGGCGACGAGCAGTACTTC. Its translation: CASSYRDRGDEQYF.

DNA for the CDR3: TGTGCCAGCAGCTCTTTCAGGGGTACTGAAGCTTTCTTT. Its translation: CASSSFRGTEAFF. The gene calls are TRBV7-3 and TRBJ1-1, with D maybe TRBD1 (6 bases). V was trimmed by 4 bases and J by 5 bases, leaving 11 bases between them. Per the germline V gene, CDR1 is SGHTA and CDR2 is FQGTGA. The CDR3 is made up of 13 amino acids.

The chain combines TRBV18 with TRBJ1-6, with TRBD1 matching over 8 bases. Germline CDR1 reads KGHSH; CDR2 reads LQKENI. The J segment lost 7 bases and the V segment lost 3 bases, leaving 11 bases of the junction unmatched. The CDR3 loop spans 17 amino acids. The CDR3 nucleotides read TGTGCCAGCTCACCTAACACGCCGGGACAGGAAAATTCACCCCTCCACTTT. Protein: CASSPNTPGQENSPLHF.

This clone turned up a few times. V and J are TRBV28 and TRBJ2-6, with D hard to call. CDR1 and CDR2 from the germline V gene are MDHEN and SYDVKM. V was pared by 5 bases and J by 0 bases, with 8 bases between. The CDR3 covers 15 residues. The DNA of the CDR3 is TGTGCCAGCAGTACTTACGTCTCTGGGGCCAACGTCCTGACTTTC. This codes for CASSTYVSGANVLTF.

CDR3 sequence: CASSPREFRGPEQFF. The CDR3 DNA is TGTGCCAGCAGCCCGCGAGAGTTTAGGGGTCCTGAGCAGTTCTTC. The J gene is TRBJ2-1, the V gene TRBV7-2, with TRBD1 as a possible D gene (5 bases). Trimming removed 5 bases at V and 9 bases at J, with 20 bases between. This CDR3 spans 15 amino acids. Germline-derived CDR1 and CDR2 are SGHTA and FQGNSA.

The CDR3: CASSLRITMGLAAGELFF. In DNA form, the CDR3 reads TGTGCCAGCAGCTTACGGATTACTATGGGACTAGCAGCCGGGGAGCTGTTTTTT. V is TRBV5-4 and J is TRBJ2-2; 9 bases fit TRBD2. The germline CDR1 and CDR2 sequences are SGHNT and YYREEE (reference sequence). The ends lost 2 bases at V and 6 bases at J; junction bases unmatched: 14. The CDR3 contains 18 residues. Based on the CDR3 plus reference TRBV5-4 and TRBJ2-2, the full variable domain is ETGVTQSPTHLIKTRGQQVTLRCSSQSGHNTVSWYQQALGQGPQFIFQYYREEENGRGNFPPRFSGLQFPNYSSELNVNALELDDSALYLCASSLRITMGLAAGELFFGEGSRLTVL.

The chain links TRBV5-1 to TRBJ2-7; D uncertain. Germline CDR1 SGHRS, CDR2 YFSETQ. The CDR3 extends over 14 amino acids. The V end was cut by 0 bases, the J end by 2 bases, with 9 bases between. CDR3 protein: CASSLAAVTYEQYF. DNA for the CDR3: TGCGCCAGCAGCTTGGCGGCGGTGACCTACGAGCAGTACTTC.

The J gene is TRBJ1-2, the V gene TRBV6-5; D is ambiguous. V was shortened by 7 bases and J by 5 bases, with 8 bases between the two germline ends. The CDR3 is made up of 11 amino acids. The germline V gene has CDR1 MNHEY and CDR2 SVGAGI. The CDR3 is CASNAGYGYTF. The CDR3 nucleotides read TGTGCCAGCAACGCAGGATATGGCTACACCTTC.

This clone was observed many times. The chain employs TRBV3-1 (or the pseudogene TRBV3-2) and TRBJ1-1; 7 bases map to TRBD1. This CDR3 spans 14 amino acids. V dropped 8 bases and J dropped 1; count of bases not matched to a gene: 7. Germline V CDR1 and CDR2: LGHDT, YNNKEL (reference sequence). The DNA for the CDR3 is TGTGCCAGCGGGCACAACAGGGGGAACACTGAAGCTTTCTTT. It yields the protein CASGHNRGNTEAFF.